A single sample gave rise to the 4 T cell receptor beta chains below, sequenced in a study of shared clonotypes between healthy human individuals. Clones were sequenced by immunoSEQ multiplex PCR, and TCRdb holds only the in-frame ones, with some missing. This sample yields roughly 2.5 million clones, of which more than 80% are seen a single time; 0.11% to 0.15% belongs to the top ten. The sample consisted of naive CD4+ T cells sorted from blood. Stated subset: CD45RA+ positively selected. The receptor source for this set is a man aged 18 to 30 in good health.

This chain joins TRBV28 and TRBJ2-1; 8 nucleotides align to TRBD1. CDR3 length equals 14 residues. With V trimmed by 5 bases and J by 9 bases, 9 bases remained unmatched. Germline V gene sequence: CDR1 MDHEN, CDR2 SYDVKM. CDR3 sequence: CASSRDRRMGEQFF. CDR3 nucleotide sequence: TGTGCCAGCAGTCGGGACAGGCGTATGGGTGAGCAGTTCTTC.

This chain links TRBV5-5 with TRBJ2-2; 13 bases align to TRBD2. CDR1 and CDR2 (germline): SGHKS, YYEKEE (reference sequence). This CDR3 comprises 18 residues. The V segment lost 2 bases and the J segment 3 bases; nucleotides outside the gene matches: 7. The CDR3, as DNA: TGTGCCAGCAGCTTAGGACTAGCGGGGGTCAAATACACCGGGGAGCTGTTTTTT. This gives the protein CASSLGLAGVKYTGELFF.

The chain carries TRBV5-5 and TRBJ2-7, with D possibly matching TRBD1 (5 bases). Germline-derived CDR1 and CDR2 are SGHKS and YYEKEE (reference sequence). The V end lost 2 bases, the J end lost 1 base, and 13 bases lay between the germline ends. There are 15 residues in the CDR3. The CDR3 DNA follows: TGTGCCAGCAGCTTAGGCCCGGCAGGGTCCTACGAGCAGTACTTC. Translating gives CASSLGPAGSYEQYF. Full variable domain (outside the CDR3, taken from reference TRBV5-5 and TRBJ2-7): DAGVTQSPTHLIKTRGQQVTLRCSPISGHKSVSWYQQVLGQGPQFIFQYYEKEERGRGNFPDRFSARQFPNYSSELNVNALLLGDSALYLCASSLGPAGSYEQYFGPGTRLTVT.

This chain joins TRBV27 and TRBJ1-5; no clear D gene. The V end lost 3 bases, the J end lost 0 bases, and 12 bases lay between the germline ends. CDR3 length equals 16 residues. Germline V lookup: CDR1 MNHEY, CDR2 SMNVEV (reference sequence). CDR3 bases: TGTGCCAGCAGTTTCCCGCCGACGGATAGCAATCAGCCCCAGCATTTT. Translated, it gives CASSFPPTDSNQPQHF.